This is a list of T cell receptor beta chains from one sample in a study of STAT5B mutations in CD4+ large granular lymphocyte leukemia. TCRdb's copy holds only in-frame clones and misses some; the assay was immunoSEQ multiplex PCR. The profile shows over 30,000 clones, roughly 81% of them singletons. Sequenced sample: CD4+ T cells from blood buffy coats. The receptor source for this set is a human donor in good health. Each CDR3 is given with its conserved first and last residue. The D gene is left open where the match is weak. Some rows mark clone size as missing; the rest say once, few, many or name a class of expanded clone.

J	V	D	size	DNA	CDR3
TRBJ2-7	TRBV28	TRBD2	NA	TGTGCCAGCGCGGGAGTAGGGGAGCAGTACTTC	CASAGVGEQYF
TRBJ2-5	TRBV27	NA	NA	TGTGCCAGCACTCCAAGGGGGAGAGGAGAGACCCAGTACTTC	CASTPRGRGETQYF
TRBJ2-1	TRBV5-1	NA	NA	TGCGCCAGCAGCTTGCTGACGGGAGCCTACAATGAGCAGTTCTTC	CASSLLTGAYNEQFF
TRBJ1-1	TRBV6-5	TRBD1	few	TGTGCCAGCACCCAGACAGGGCGAAACACTGAAGCTTTCTTT	CASTQTGRNTEAFF
TRBJ2-1	TRBV27	TRBD2	NA	TGTGCCAGCAGTTTAACTTCTGGGACTAGCGTCTACAATGAGCAGTTCTTC	CASSLTSGTSVYNEQFF
TRBJ2-6	TRBV30	TRBD1	NA	TGTGCCTGGAGGGGTGACAGGGAACTCTCTGGGGCCAACGTCCTGACTTTC	CAWRGDRELSGANVLTF
TRBJ2-1	TRBV10-1	TRBD1	NA	TGCGCCAGCAGCGGACAGGGGGCGGAAAATGAGCAGTTCTTC	CASSGQGAENEQFF
TRBJ2-1	TRBV7-9	NA	once	TGTGCCAGCAGCTTAGCGTATCTACCCTCCTACAATGAGCAGTTCTTC	CASSLAYLPSYNEQFF
TRBJ2-7	TRBV6-1	NA	NA	TGTGCCAGCAGTCACCTCTCCTCTTTCTACGAGCAGTACTTC	CASSHLSSFYEQYF
TRBJ1-1	TRBV18	NA	NA	TGTGCCAGCTCACCATTGGGCAGGGGTGAAGCTTTCTTT	CASSPLGRGEAFF
TRBJ2-5	TRBV29-1	TRBD2	NA	TGCAGCGTCGGCGTAGCGGGAGGGCCGGAGACCCAGTACTTC	CSVGVAGGPETQYF
TRBJ2-3	TRBV28	TRBD1	NA	TGTGCCAGCAGTTCCCCCCGGACAGGGCTCGGAGATACGCAGTATTTT	CASSSPRTGLGDTQYF
TRBJ2-1	TRBV14	TRBD2	NA	TGTGCCAGCAGCCATTGGACTAGTTACAATGAGCAGTTCTTC	CASSHWTSYNEQFF
TRBJ2-2	TRBV19	NA	NA	TGTGCCAGTAGTATGGTCGGGTACACCGGGGAGCTGTTTTTT	CASSMVGYTGELFF
TRBJ1-2	TRBV28	NA	NA	TGTGCCAGCAGTTCGCCACAGAACTATGGCTACACCTTC	CASSSPQNYGYTF
TRBJ2-7	TRBV6-6	TRBD2	NA	TGTGCCAGCCGACTGGGACTAGCGGATTTCTCCTACGAGCAGTACTTC	CASRLGLADFSYEQYF
TRBJ1-4	TRBV5-8	TRBD1	NA	TGTGCCAGCAGCCTCGGACAGGGAAGAGAAAAACTGTTTTTT	CASSLGQGREKLFF
TRBJ1-4	TRBV2	NA	NA	TGTGCCAGCAGTGAAGCGCATAAGGGGGAAAAACTGTTTTTT	CASSEAHKGEKLFF
TRBJ2-1	TRBV6-6	TRBD2	NA	TGTGCCAGCACCGATGGGACTAGCGGGAGGGATGAGCAGTTCTTC	CASTDGTSGRDEQFF
TRBJ2-7	TRBV5-4	NA	NA	TGTGCCAGCAGCGGTACTTCTGGACTGGATTCTGACGAGCAGTACTTC	CASSGTSGLDSDEQYF
TRBJ1-5	TRBV18	NA	few	TGTGCCAGCTCACCAATGGGGGCCCTTAATAGCAATCAGCCCCAGCATTTT	CASSPMGALNSNQPQHF
TRBJ2-3	TRBV6-1	NA	NA	TGTGCCAGCCGTATAGTAGATACGCAGTATTTT	CASRIVDTQYF
TRBJ1-4	TRBV28	TRBD1	NA	TGTGCCAGCAGTCGGGGTAACAGGGGGCTTTTTGAAAAACTGTTTTTT	CASSRGNRGLFEKLFF
TRBJ1-4	TRBV19	TRBD1	once	TGTGCCAGTAAGAACAGGGGAGGTGCAACTAATGAAAAACTGTTTTTT	CASKNRGGATNEKLFF
TRBJ2-1	TRBV7-8	TRBD2	NA	TGTGCCAGCAGCTCTAACCCTCAAGCGGGAGTCTACAATGAGCAGTTCTTC	CASSSNPQAGVYNEQFF